This T cell receptor beta chain was captured in a study of CD8+ T cells in alopecia areata. Across the study: Patients in the treated group were given tofacitinib by mouth, 5 to 10 mg twice a day. Findings and limits, study-wide: Many of the expanded lesional clones endured in scalp and blood while on tofacitinib. Scalp lesions, especially in alopecia totalis/universalis, had higher clonality than normal scalp. Among the 100 top clones, expanded CD8+ clones, like scalp clonality, were significantly decreased by tofacitinib.

After isolation, RNA underwent reverse transcription to generate cDNA as the sequencing template. The data were produced by immunoSEQ multiplex PCR, yet TCRdb's version contains in-frame clones alone and is incomplete. The profile covers roughly 250,000 clones, with over 45% appearing a single time and around 0.92% taken by the ten largest. As for treatment: oral pan-JAK inhibitor, 5-10 mg twice daily. Concerning this clone: Its antigen is still unknown. Distinct nucleotide sequences in the sample also encode this CDR3.

V was cut by 0 bases and J by 4 bases, with 4 bases left in between. CDR1 LGHNA and CDR2 YSLEER come from the germline V gene. CDR3 length: 13 amino acids. Sequencing was performed on CD4+ T cells sorted from blood, taken at approximately week 52, from a patient treated with tofacitinib. The sequence was obtained from a human donor with alopecia areata. V usage is TRBV4-3 and J usage is TRBJ1-5, with D unclear. CDR3 loop: CASSQDLNQPQHF. The CDR3, as DNA: TGCGCCAGCAGCCAAGATTTAAATCAGCCCCAGCATTTT.